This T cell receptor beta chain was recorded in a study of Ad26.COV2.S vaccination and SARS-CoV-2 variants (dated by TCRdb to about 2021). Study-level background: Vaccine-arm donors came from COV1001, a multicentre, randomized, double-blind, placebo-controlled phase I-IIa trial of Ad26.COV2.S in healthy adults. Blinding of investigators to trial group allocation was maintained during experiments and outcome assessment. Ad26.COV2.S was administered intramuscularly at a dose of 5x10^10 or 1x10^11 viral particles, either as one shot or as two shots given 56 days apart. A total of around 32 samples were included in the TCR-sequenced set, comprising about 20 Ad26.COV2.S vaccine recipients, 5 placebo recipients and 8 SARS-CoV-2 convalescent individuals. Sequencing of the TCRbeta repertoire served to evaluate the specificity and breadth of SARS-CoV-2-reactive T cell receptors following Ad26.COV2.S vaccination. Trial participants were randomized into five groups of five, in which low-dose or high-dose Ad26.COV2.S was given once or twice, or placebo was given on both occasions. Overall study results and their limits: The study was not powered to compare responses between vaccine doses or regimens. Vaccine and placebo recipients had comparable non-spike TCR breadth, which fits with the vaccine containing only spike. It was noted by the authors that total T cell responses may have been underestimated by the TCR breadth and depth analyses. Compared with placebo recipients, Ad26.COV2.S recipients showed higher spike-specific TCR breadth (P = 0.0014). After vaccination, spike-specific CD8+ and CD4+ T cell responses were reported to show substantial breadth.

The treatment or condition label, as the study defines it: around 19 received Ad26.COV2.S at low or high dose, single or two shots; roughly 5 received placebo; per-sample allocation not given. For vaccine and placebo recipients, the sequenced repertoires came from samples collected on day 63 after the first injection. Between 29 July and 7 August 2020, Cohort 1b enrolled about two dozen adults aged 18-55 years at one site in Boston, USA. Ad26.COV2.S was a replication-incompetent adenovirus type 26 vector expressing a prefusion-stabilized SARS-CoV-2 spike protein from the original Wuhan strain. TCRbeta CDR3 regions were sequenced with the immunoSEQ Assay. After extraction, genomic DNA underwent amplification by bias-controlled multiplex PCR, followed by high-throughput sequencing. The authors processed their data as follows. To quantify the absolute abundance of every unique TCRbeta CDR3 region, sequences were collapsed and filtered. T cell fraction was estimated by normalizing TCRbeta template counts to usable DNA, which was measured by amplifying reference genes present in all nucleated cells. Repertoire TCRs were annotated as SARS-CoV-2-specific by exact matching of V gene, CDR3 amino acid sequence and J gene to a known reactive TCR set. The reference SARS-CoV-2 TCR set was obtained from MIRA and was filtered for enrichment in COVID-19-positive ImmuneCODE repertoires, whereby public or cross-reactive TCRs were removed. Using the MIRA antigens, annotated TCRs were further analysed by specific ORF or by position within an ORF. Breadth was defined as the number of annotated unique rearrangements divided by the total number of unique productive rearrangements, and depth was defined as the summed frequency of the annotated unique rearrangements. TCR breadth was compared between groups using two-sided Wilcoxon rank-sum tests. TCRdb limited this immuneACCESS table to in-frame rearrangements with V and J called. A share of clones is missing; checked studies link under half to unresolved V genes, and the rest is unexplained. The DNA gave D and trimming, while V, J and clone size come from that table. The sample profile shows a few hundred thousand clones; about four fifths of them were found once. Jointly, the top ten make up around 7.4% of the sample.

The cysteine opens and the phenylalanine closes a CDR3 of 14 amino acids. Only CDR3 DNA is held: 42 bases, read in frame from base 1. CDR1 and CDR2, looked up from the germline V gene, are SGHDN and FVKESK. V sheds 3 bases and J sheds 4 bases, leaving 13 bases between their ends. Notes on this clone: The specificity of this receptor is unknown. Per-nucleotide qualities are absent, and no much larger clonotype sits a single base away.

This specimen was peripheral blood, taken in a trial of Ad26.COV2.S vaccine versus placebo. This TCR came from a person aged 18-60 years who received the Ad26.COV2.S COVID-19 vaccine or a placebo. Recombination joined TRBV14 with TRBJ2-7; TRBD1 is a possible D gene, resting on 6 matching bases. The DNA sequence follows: TGTGCCAGCAGCCATCGTCAGGGGAATTACGAGCAGTACTTC. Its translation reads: CASSHRQGNYEQYF.